The 28 T cell receptor beta chains given below trace back to one sample, sequenced in a study of CD8 T cells in ankylosing spondylitis. Each CDR3 protein is one row after TCRdb ran MiXCR on the 5' RACE reads. The repertoire has 27,000 or so distinct CDR3 sequences, approximately 7.9% of them found once; the top ten carry just under 30%. Sequenced sample: blood. These receptors were collected from a male donor with ankylosing spondylitis or in good health (not recorded which).

Only a few counts were recorded for this clonotype. CDR3 sequence (DNA): TGCAGTGCCAGCGGGGACAGGGGATCCTACAATGAGCAGTTCTTC. Translation gives CSASGDRGSYNEQFF. The chain links TRBV20-1 to TRBJ2-1; TRBD1 matches 10 bases. CDR3 length: 15 residues. Losses at the gene ends were 6 bases for V and 1 base for J; bases not matched to a gene: 6. The germline gives CDR1 DFQATT, CDR2 SNEGSKA (reference sequence).

The V call is TRBV20-1, the J call TRBJ2-5; D is uncertain. Germline V gene lookup returns CDR1 DFQATT and CDR2 SNEGSKA (reference sequence). The CDR3 spans 11 residues. V lost 8 bases, J lost 5 bases, and 12 bases lay in between. The CDR3 reads CSPVAGETQYF. As DNA, the CDR3 is TGCAGTCCCGTGGCTGGGGAGACCCAGTACTTC.

The chain carries TRBV5-4 and TRBJ1-4; no clear D. The CDR3 is 15 residues long. Germline CDR1 SGHNT, CDR2 YYREEE (reference sequence). Trimming took 4 bases from V and 3 from J, leaving 13 bases between them. The CDR3 is CASSTPSGSNEKLFF. The CDR3 DNA is TGTGCCAGCAGCACTCCGTCGGGTTCTAATGAAAAACTGTTTTTT. The full variable domain, rest sourced from reference TRBV5-4 and TRBJ1-4, is ETGVTQSPTHLIKTRGQQVTLRCSSQSGHNTVSWYQQALGQGPQFIFQYYREEENGRGNFPPRFSGLQFPNYSSELNVNALELDDSALYLCASSTPSGSNEKLFFGSGTQLSVL.

Only a few counts were recorded for this clonotype. This chain joins TRBV20-1 and TRBJ1-4; 10 bases map to TRBD1. The germline gives CDR1 DFQATT, CDR2 SNEGSKA (reference sequence). V gave up 6 bases and J gave up 8 bases; unmatched junction bases: 9. The CDR3 has 14 amino acids. The CDR3 nucleotides read TGCAGTGCGGCCGACAGGGGGCGAAAGGAAAAACTGTTTTTT. This sequence encodes CSAADRGRKEKLFF.

This clonotype was recorded a few times. The chain joins TRBV3-1 to TRBJ2-3; D uncertain. V gave up 1 base and J gave up 6 bases, with 8 bases separating them. The CDR3 sequence is 13 residues long. The germline V gene encodes CDR1 LGHDT and CDR2 YNNKEL (reference sequence). The CDR3 loop is CASSQAGADTQYF. The CDR3 bases are TGTGCCAGCAGCCAAGCGGGTGCGGATACGCAGTATTTT.

This clonotype occurred many times. The rearrangement joins TRBV7-2 to TRBJ2-7; D unclear. The ends were cut back, 3 bases at V and 2 bases at J, with 5 bases in the middle. CDR1 and CDR2 from the germline V gene are SGHTA and FQGNSA. There are 12 residues in the CDR3. CDR3 DNA sequence: TGTGCCAGCAGCTTTCAGACCTACGAGCAGTACTTC. It codes for CASSFQTYEQYF.

This clonotype showed up just a few times. This CDR3 reads CASSEDSGYEQYF. CDR3 nucleotide sequence: TGTGCCAGCAGCGAGGATAGCGGCTACGAGCAGTACTTC. The chain combines TRBV14 with TRBJ2-7; possible D gene TRBD2, 6 bases. The CDR3 consists of 13 residues. Germline V gene data show CDR1 as SGHDN and CDR2 as FVKESK. Trimming removed 5 bases at V and 3 bases at J, with 11 bases between.

The J gene is TRBJ2-7, the V gene TRBV7-2; unclear D gene. The CDR3 length is 15 residues. V lost 0 bases to trimming and J lost 2 bases, with 11 bases between them. The germline V gene encodes CDR1 SGHTA and CDR2 FQGNSA. In nucleotides, the CDR3 is TGTGCCAGCAGCTTAGCCGGAACCAGTACCTACGAGCAGTACTTC. Translation gives CASSLAGTSTYEQYF.

The chain carries TRBV27 and TRBJ2-7; 7 bases are a match to TRBD2. The junction had 4 bases not matched to a gene; V was cut back by 5 bases and J by 3 bases. The CDR3 is 13 amino acids. Germline V CDR1 and CDR2: MNHEY, SMNVEV (reference sequence). The CDR3 here is CASSRDYFYEQYF. As DNA, the CDR3 is TGTGCCAGCAGTCGGGACTACTTCTACGAGCAGTACTTC.

There are a few counts of this clonotype. The V call is TRBV7-6, the J call TRBJ2-5; D might be TRBD2 (6 bases). The V end was cut by 5 bases, the J end by 3 bases, with 16 bases between. Germline lookup yields CDR1 SGHVS and CDR2 FNYEAQ. The CDR3 spans 15 residues. CDR3 bases: TGTGCCAGCAGCCCCGGACCGGGGGTGAAAGAGACCCAGTACTTC. It encodes CASSPGPGVKETQYF.

The chain employs TRBV10-3 and TRBJ2-1, with 9 bases that match TRBD2. This CDR3 is built from 17 residues. Germline trimming cut 3 bases from V and 2 bases from J; bases unmatched to any gene: 8. Germline V gene data show CDR1 as ENHRY and CDR2 as SYGVKD. This CDR3 reads CAISDFSGSSAYNEQFF. For the CDR3, the DNA is TGTGCCATCAGTGACTTTAGCGGGAGTTCCGCCTACAATGAGCAGTTCTTC.

The V call is TRBV20-1, the J call TRBJ2-1; no firm D call. From germline, CDR1 is DFQATT and CDR2 SNEGSKA (reference sequence). Between the trimmed V and J ends, which lost 2 bases and 7 bases, there was a span of 12 bases. The CDR3 length is 13 residues. CDR3 in amino acids: CSARPGPLNEQFF. The CDR3 region has the DNA TGCAGTGCTAGACCTGGGCCGCTAAATGAGCAGTTCTTC.

CDR3 region: CASSPLYDQPQHF. As DNA, the CDR3 is TGTGCCAGCAGCCCGTTATACGATCAGCCCCAGCATTTT. J is TRBJ1-5 and V is TRBV7-2; D ambiguous. Looked up from germline, CDR1 is SGHTA and CDR2 is FQGNSA. There are 13 residues in the CDR3. V dropped 5 bases and J dropped 5 bases, with 10 bases sitting between them.

The sample holds a few counts of this clonotype. The J gene is TRBJ2-4, the V gene TRBV25-1, with 9 bases that match TRBD1. The CDR3 has 15 residues. Germline CDR1 reads MGHDK; CDR2 reads SYGVNS. V was clipped by 7 bases and J by 0 bases; unmatched bases: 4. The CDR3: CASTGTGLAKNIQYF. In nucleotides, the CDR3 is TGTGCCAGCACTGGGACAGGGCTAGCCAAAAACATTCAGTACTTC.

This clonotype has a count of ten or more. CDR3 coding DNA: TGCAGTGCTAGAGACACAGGGTTTGGGACCGGGGAGCTGTTTTTT. It yields the protein CSARDTGFGTGELFF. The chain uses TRBV20-1 and TRBJ2-2; perhaps TRBD1 as D (6 bases). The germline V gene has CDR1 DFQATT and CDR2 SNEGSKA (reference sequence). The V and J ends lost 0 bases and 5 bases respectively, with 13 bases between them. CDR3 length equals 15 residues.

V is TRBV4-3 and J is TRBJ2-5, with a weak D call TRBD2 (5 bases). V shed 0 bases and J shed 6 bases, with 8 bases lying between them. The germline gives CDR1 LGHNA, CDR2 YSLEER. The CDR3 length is 13 residues. The CDR3 loop reads CASSQDWRKTQYF. CDR3 DNA: TGCGCCAGCAGCCAAGATTGGAGGAAGACCCAGTACTTC.

The gene calls are TRBV28 and TRBJ1-5; 8 bases agree with TRBD1. After removal of 7 bases from V and 5 bases from J, the junction contained 4 bases not matched to a gene. This CDR3 region has 13 residues. From germline, CDR1 is MDHEN and CDR2 SYDVKM. CDR3 DNA sequence: TGTGCCAGCAAACAGGGGGTGGATCAGCCCCAGCATTTT. Its protein product is CASKQGVDQPQHF.

This clonotype was detected a few times. This rearrangement joins TRBV20-1 to TRBJ2-7; D might be TRBD1 (6 bases). This CDR3 is 13 amino acids long. CDR1 and CDR2 (germline): DFQATT, SNEGSKA (reference sequence). Trimming left V 0 bases short and J 6 bases short, with 12 bases between. This chain's CDR3 is CSARDSIRGEQYV. The CDR3 bases are TGCAGTGCTAGAGACTCGATCAGGGGCGAGCAGTACGTC.

This clonotype was detected only a few times. The rearrangement uses TRBV28 and TRBJ2-3; D gene ambiguous. The germline V and J ends were trimmed by 3 bases and 0 bases, with 4 bases remaining between them. There are 13 residues in the CDR3. Germline values: CDR1 MDHEN, CDR2 SYDVKM. CDR3 in DNA: TGTGCCAGCAGTTTCGAGAGCACAGATACGCAGTATTTT. Protein sequence: CASSFESTDTQYF.

This clonotype was observed at least ten times. The V gene is TRBV7-2, the J gene TRBJ2-5; 11 nucleotides align to TRBD1. Germline assignment: CDR1 SGHTA and CDR2 FQGNSA. The CDR3 loop spans 15 amino acids. Germline trimming cut 5 bases from V and 1 base from J; bases unmatched to any gene: 3. CDR3: CASSIGQGAQETQYF. CDR3 nucleotides: TGTGCCAGCAGCATAGGACAGGGGGCCCAAGAGACCCAGTACTTC.

There are many counts of this clonotype. This sequence joins TRBV28 and TRBJ2-1, with 7 bases fitting TRBD2. Trimming took 5 bases from V and 10 from J; bases not matched to a gene: 5. The germline V gene has CDR1 MDHEN and CDR2 SYDVKM. The CDR3 extends over 12 amino acids. The CDR3 DNA sequence: TGTGCCAGCAGTGAGACTAGCCTCGAGCAGTTCTTC. Translation: CASSETSLEQFF.

The genes are TRBV12-3 or TRBV12-4 and TRBJ2-2; TRBD2 matches at 12 bases. This CDR3 spans 16 amino acids. The V gene end was trimmed by 4 bases and the J gene end by 5 bases; junction bases not matched to a gene: 5. CDR3 DNA: TGTGCCAGCAGTTCTAGCGGGGGGGCCAAGACCGGGGAGCTGTTTTTT. Translation gives CASSSSGGAKTGELFF.

This clonotype has ten or more counts. The chain carries TRBV9 and TRBJ2-7; D perhaps matches TRBD2 (5 bases). Trimming removed 4 bases from V and 3 bases from J, with 14 bases in between. The CDR3 is 14 residues long. CDR1 and CDR2 (germline): SGDLS, YYNGEE. In DNA form, the CDR3 reads TGTGCCAGCAGCCCCGAGGGTAAGATCTACGAGCAGTACTTC. Translation: CASSPEGKIYEQYF.

This clonotype is labeled medium-sized (0.01 to 0.1%). This rearrangement joins TRBV20-1 to TRBJ2-7; 11 bases fit TRBD1. V shed 6 bases and J 3 bases; nucleotides not matched to a gene: 10. The length of the CDR3 is 15 residues. The germline gives CDR1 DFQATT, CDR2 SNEGSKA (reference sequence). CDR3 coding DNA: TGCAGTGCGCGGACGGGACAGGGGGATTTCTACGAGCAGTACTTC. It codes for CSARTGQGDFYEQYF.

This clonotype was counted only a few times. The chain links TRBV5-5 to TRBJ2-5; 7 bases are shared with TRBD1. Germline CDR1 SGHKS, CDR2 YYEKEE (reference sequence). This CDR3 is 15 amino acids long. The trim removed 0 bases at V and 5 bases at J, leaving 7 bases unmatched. This CDR3 reads CASSLAPTGAETQYF. The CDR3 DNA is TGTGCCAGCAGCTTGGCCCCTACAGGGGCGGAGACCCAGTACTTC.

This clonotype has a handful of counts. The V gene is TRBV11-1, the J gene TRBJ2-1; 9 bases agree with TRBD2. V was pared by 2 bases and J by 2 bases, with 4 bases of the junction left unmatched. There are 16 residues in the CDR3. The germline V gene encodes CDR1 SGHAT and CDR2 FQDESV (reference sequence). The CDR3 sequence is CASSLYGGGAYNEQFF. CDR3 bases: TGTGCCAGCAGCTTATATGGCGGGGGGGCCTACAATGAGCAGTTCTTC.

V usage is TRBV7-2 and J usage is TRBJ2-4; 7 bases are shared with TRBD2. The CDR3 is made up of 15 amino acids. Losses at the gene ends were 4 bases for V and 7 bases for J; bases not matched to a gene: 10. The germline V gene has CDR1 SGHTA and CDR2 FQGNSA. CDR3 in amino acids: CASSSSGRGRNIQYF. The CDR3 coding sequence is TGTGCCAGCAGCTCTAGCGGACGAGGAAGGAACATTCAGTACTTC.

The chain uses TRBV5-1 and TRBJ2-1; D possibly corresponds to TRBD2 (5 bases). Germline-derived CDR1 and CDR2 are SGHRS and YFSETQ. The CDR3 sequence is 15 residues long. Deletions cut 1 base from V and 7 bases from J, with 15 bases between. The chain's CDR3 is CASSLRLAPQNEQFF. The CDR3 region has the DNA TGCGCCAGCAGCTTGAGGCTAGCCCCGCAAAATGAGCAGTTCTTC. Looking up the rest from reference TRBV5-1 and TRBJ2-1 gives the full variable domain: KAGVTQTPRYLIKTRGQQVTLSCSPISGHRSVSWYQQTPGQGLQFLFEYFSETQRNKGNFPGRFSGRQFSNSRSEMNVSTLELGDSALYLCASSLRLAPQNEQFFGPGTRLTVL.